The TCR beta chain under discussion was sequenced for a study of T cell clonality in common variable immunodeficiency. Repertoires were generated with immunoSEQ multiplex PCR, while TCRdb's copy carries only in-frame clones and drops some. Listed here are 60,000 to 75,000 clones without any singletons, the top ten holding around 1.6%. The CDR3 consists of 16 residues. The ends lost 6 bases at V and 5 bases at J; junction bases unmatched: 11. Germline CDR1 and CDR2: LNHDA and SQIVND (reference sequence). This clone was picked up many times. The CDR3 goes on 3 residues after the read ends, and that part is filled in from the germline J gene.

The sequenced sample consisted of peripheral blood mononuclear cells. The receptor comes from a person between 18 and 75 years old in good health. This rearrangement joins TRBV19 to TRBJ2-5; 11 nucleotides line up with TRBD2. The CDR3 sequence: CASSTTSSGRYETQYF. CDR3 DNA (partial): TGTGCCAGTAGCACCACCTCTAGCGGGAGGTATGAGACC.